The rows below give T cell receptor beta chains drawn from one sample of a study of blood T cell repertoires in COVID-19. Sequencing was performed with immunoSEQ multiplex PCR; in TCRdb, only in-frame clones are kept and a portion is missing. The sample lists tens of thousands of clones; roughly 80% were seen once. Sequenced input: peripheral blood. These receptor sequences come from a man aged 30 to 39 with COVID-19, enrolled during active disease. Each CDR3 is given with its conserved first and last residue. A D gene is named only where the DNA matches it firmly. Some rows mark clone size as missing; the rest say once, few, many or name a class of expanded clone.

d_call	clone_size	v_call	j_call	cdr3_aa	cdr3_nt
.	.	TRBV15	TRBJ1-2	CATSRDLTQANYGYTF	TGTGCCACCAGCAGAGATCTGACTCAAGCTAACTATGGCTACACCTTC
.	.	TRBV27	TRBJ1-2	CASSPSLNYGYTF	TGTGCCAGCAGTCCGTCCCTGAACTATGGCTACACCTTC
.	few	TRBV5-4	TRBJ2-7	CASSSYEQYF	TGTGCCAGCAGTAGCTACGAGCAGTACTTC
.	.	TRBV11-2	TRBJ2-5	CASTTRGETQYF	TGTGCCAGTACTACTAGAGGAGAGACCCAGTACTTC
TRBD2	.	TRBV30	TRBJ2-3	CAWSVTSGIPDTQYF	TGTGCCTGGAGTGTAACTAGCGGGATCCCAGATACGCAGTATTTT
.	.	TRBV30	TRBJ1-1	CAWGRGNTEAFF	TGTGCCTGGGGCCGCGGAAACACTGAAGCTTTCTTT
TRBD1	.	TRBV24-1	TRBJ1-1	CATRGTGEAFF	TGTGCCACCCGAGGGACAGGGGAAGCTTTCTTT
.	.	TRBV27	TRBJ2-7	CASSRSYSYEQYF	TGTGCCAGCAGTCGGTCCTACTCCTACGAGCAGTACTTC
TRBD1	.	TRBV3-1/TRBV3-2	TRBJ1-4	CASSLRQGRSEKLFF	TGTGCCAGCAGCCTAAGACAGGGGAGGAGTGAAAAACTGTTTTTT
.	.	TRBV19	TRBJ1-1	CASTPVSRNTEAFF	TGTGCCAGTACCCCCGTAAGCCGAAACACTGAAGCTTTCTTT
TRBD1	.	TRBV12-3/TRBV12-4	TRBJ1-5	CASRGQGNQPQHF	TGTGCCAGCAGGGGACAGGGGAATCAGCCCCAGCATTTT
.	.	TRBV5-4	TRBJ1-1	CASSLWSGNTEAFF	TGTGCCAGCAGCTTGTGGTCGGGGAACACTGAAGCTTTCTTT
.	.	TRBV5-4	TRBJ2-1	CASSLAGTAYNEQFF	TGTGCCAGCAGCTTGGCCGGGACTGCCTACAATGAGCAGTTCTTC
TRBD1	.	TRBV18	TRBJ1-4	CASSPERDRSEKLFF	TGTGCCAGCTCACCAGAACGGGACAGATCAGAAAAACTGTTTTTT
TRBD1	.	TRBV7-2	TRBJ2-5	CASSPWGQGARETQYF	TGTGCCAGCAGCCCCTGGGGACAGGGTGCGCGAGAGACCCAGTACTTC
.	once	TRBV19	TRBJ2-7	CASSRGSEQYF	TGTGCCAGTAGTAGGGGCTCCGAGCAGTACTTC
.	few	TRBV7-2	TRBJ1-3	CASRQGPRDRSGNTIYF	TGTGCCAGCAGGCAGGGGCCCCGGGACCGCTCTGGAAACACCATATATTTT
.	.	TRBV28	TRBJ1-1	CASSLGPPSEAFF	TGTGCCAGCAGTTTGGGGCCCCCCTCTGAAGCTTTCTTT
TRBD1	.	TRBV7-2	TRBJ2-1	CASRRTRDSQFF	TGTGCCAGCAGACGCACCAGGGACAGCCAGTTCTTC
TRBD1	.	TRBV27	TRBJ2-3	CASSLSPPDRGLTDTQYF	TGTGCCAGCAGTTTATCGCCCCCGGACAGGGGCTTAACAGATACGCAGTATTTT
TRBD1	.	TRBV19	TRBJ1-1	CASVDRDTEAFF	TGTGCCAGTGTCGACAGGGACACTGAAGCTTTCTTT
TRBD2	.	TRBV5-1	TRBJ2-1	CASSLNGRDHNEQFF	TGCGCCAGCAGCTTAAACGGGAGGGACCACAATGAGCAGTTCTTC
.	.	TRBV27	TRBJ1-6	CASSSQTRGDSSPLHF	TGTGCCAGCAGTTCACAGACGCGGGGGGATAGTTCACCCCTCCACTTT
TRBD2	.	TRBV30	TRBJ2-7	CAWSGRLAGSYEQYF	TGTGCCTGGAGTGGGAGGCTAGCGGGATCCTACGAGCAGTACTTC
TRBD2	medium-sized	TRBV7-8	TRBJ2-7	CASSPTSGYEQYF	TGTGCCAGCAGCCCGACTAGCGGGTACGAGCAGTACTTC
.	once	TRBV6-2/TRBV6-3	TRBJ1-4	CASSDGSTNEKLFF	TGTGCCAGCAGCGACGGGTCGACTAATGAAAAACTGTTTTTT
.	.	TRBV6-1	TRBJ1-1	CASSERREIQRAFF	TGTGCCAGCAGTGAAAGGAGGGAGATCCAGAGGGCTTTCTTT
TRBD2	.	TRBV27	TRBJ2-7	CASSTSTSGSSYEQYF	TGTGCCAGCAGTACCTCGACTAGCGGGAGCTCCTACGAGCAGTACTTC
.	.	TRBV6-2/TRBV6-3	TRBJ1-1	CASSYAWSQTEAFF	TGTGCCAGCAGTTACGCCTGGAGTCAAACTGAAGCTTTCTTT
.	.	TRBV6-1	TRBJ1-4	CASTGQNEKLFF	TGTGCCAGCACGGGTCAGAATGAAAAACTGTTTTTT
TRBD1	.	TRBV13	TRBJ1-1	CASSLDREDTEAFF	TGTGCCAGCAGCTTGGACAGGGAAGACACTGAAGCTTTCTTT
.	.	TRBV19	TRBJ1-5	CASSILEFSNQPQHF	TGTGCCAGTAGTATATTAGAATTTAGCAATCAGCCCCAGCATTTT
.	.	TRBV7-9	TRBJ1-5	CASSRDTLDLQPQHF	TGTGCCAGCAGCCGGGACACCTTAGACCTTCAGCCCCAGCATTTT
.	.	TRBV18	TRBJ2-5	CASSPTGEKETQYF	TGTGCCAGCTCACCGACCGGGGAAAAAGAGACCCAGTACTTC
TRBD1	few	TRBV19	TRBJ2-7	CATTGYEQYF	TGTGCCACGACAGGGTACGAGCAGTACTTC
.	.	TRBV28	TRBJ2-7	CASSLMETGQTYEQYF	TGTGCCAGCAGTTTAATGGAGACGGGACAAACCTACGAGCAGTACTTC
.	.	TRBV11-2	TRBJ2-5	CASSLREYETQYF	TGTGCCAGCAGCTTAAGGGAGTATGAGACCCAGTACTTC
TRBD1	.	TRBV28	TRBJ1-5	CASSRDRARQPQHF	TGTGCCAGCAGTAGGGACAGGGCAAGACAGCCCCAGCATTTT
.	.	TRBV7-8	TRBJ1-1	CASSLEHRAEAFF	TGTGCCAGCAGCTTAGAGCACCGGGCTGAAGCTTTCTTT
TRBD1	.	TRBV5-6	TRBJ1-6	CASSLDRGDGGPLHF	TGTGCCAGCAGCTTGGACAGGGGTGACGGAGGTCCCCTCCACTTT
.	.	TRBV19	TRBJ1-1	CASSIVVNTEAFF	TGTGCCAGTAGTATTGTAGTGAACACTGAAGCTTTCTTT
.	.	TRBV9	TRBJ2-1	CASSKRTLPEFYNEQFF	TGTGCCAGCAGCAAGCGTACTCTACCCGAGTTCTACAATGAGCAGTTCTTC